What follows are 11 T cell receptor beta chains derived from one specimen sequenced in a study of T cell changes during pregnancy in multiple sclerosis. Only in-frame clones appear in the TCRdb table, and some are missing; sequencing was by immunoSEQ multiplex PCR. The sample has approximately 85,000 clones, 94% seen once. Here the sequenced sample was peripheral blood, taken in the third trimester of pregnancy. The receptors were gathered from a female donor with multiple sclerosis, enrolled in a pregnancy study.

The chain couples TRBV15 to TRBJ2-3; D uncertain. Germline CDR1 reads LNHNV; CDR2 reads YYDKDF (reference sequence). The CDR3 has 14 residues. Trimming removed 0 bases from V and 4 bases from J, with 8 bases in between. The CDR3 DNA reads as TGTGCCACCAGCAGAGATTTCGGGTCAGATACGCAGTATTTT. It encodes CATSRDFGSDTQYF. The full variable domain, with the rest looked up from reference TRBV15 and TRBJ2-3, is DAMVIQNPRYQVTQFGKPVTLSCSQTLNHNVMYWYQQKSSQAPKLLFHYYDKDFNNEADTPDNFQSRRPNTSFCFLDIRSPGLGDTAMYLCATSRDFGSDTQYFGPGTRLTVL.

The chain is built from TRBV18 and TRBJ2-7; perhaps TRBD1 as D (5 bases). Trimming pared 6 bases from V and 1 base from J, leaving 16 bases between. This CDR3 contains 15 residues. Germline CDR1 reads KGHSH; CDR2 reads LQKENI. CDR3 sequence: CASSQGAEGSYEQYF. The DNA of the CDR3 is TGTGCCAGCTCCCAAGGGGCAGAAGGATCCTACGAGCAGTACTTC. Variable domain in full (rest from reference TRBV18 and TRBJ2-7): NAGVMQNPRHLVRRRGQEARLRCSPMKGHSHVYWYRQLPEEGLKFMVYLQKENIIDESGMPKERFSAEFPKEGPSILRIQQVVRGDSAAYFCASSQGAEGSYEQYFGPGTRLTVT.

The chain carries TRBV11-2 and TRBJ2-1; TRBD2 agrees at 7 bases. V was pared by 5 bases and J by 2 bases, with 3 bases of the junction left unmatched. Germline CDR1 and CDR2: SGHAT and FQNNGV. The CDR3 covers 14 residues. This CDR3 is CASSTSEPYNEQFF. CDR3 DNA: TGTGCCAGCAGCACTAGCGAACCCTACAATGAGCAGTTCTTC.

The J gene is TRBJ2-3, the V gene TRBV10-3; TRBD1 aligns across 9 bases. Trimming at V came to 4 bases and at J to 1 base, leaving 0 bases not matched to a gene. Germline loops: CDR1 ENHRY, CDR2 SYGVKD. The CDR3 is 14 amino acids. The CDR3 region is CAISGTGGTDTQYF. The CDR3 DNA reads TGTGCCATCAGTGGGACAGGGGGCACAGATACGCAGTATTTT.

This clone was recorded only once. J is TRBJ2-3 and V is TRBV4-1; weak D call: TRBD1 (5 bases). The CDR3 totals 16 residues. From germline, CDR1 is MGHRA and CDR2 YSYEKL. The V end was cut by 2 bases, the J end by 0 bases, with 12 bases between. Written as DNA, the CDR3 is TGCGCCAGCAGCCAACAAGTGACAGCTAGCACAGATACGCAGTATTTT. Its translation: CASSQQVTASTDTQYF.

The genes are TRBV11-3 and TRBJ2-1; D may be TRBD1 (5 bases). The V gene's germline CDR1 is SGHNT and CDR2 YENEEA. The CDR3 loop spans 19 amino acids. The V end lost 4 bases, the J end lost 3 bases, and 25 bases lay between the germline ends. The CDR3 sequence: CASSSRANVGQGGYNEQFF. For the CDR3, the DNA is TGTGCCAGCAGCTCTCGCGCCAACGTCGGGCAGGGTGGCTACAATGAGCAGTTCTTC.

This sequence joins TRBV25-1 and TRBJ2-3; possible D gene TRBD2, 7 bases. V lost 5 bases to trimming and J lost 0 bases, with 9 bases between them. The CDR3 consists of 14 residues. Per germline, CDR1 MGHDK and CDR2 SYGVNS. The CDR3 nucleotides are TGTGCCAGCAGTCCGGGGGGCAGCACAGATACGCAGTATTTT. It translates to CASSPGGSTDTQYF. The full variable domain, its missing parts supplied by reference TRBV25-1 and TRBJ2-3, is EADIYQTPRYLVIGTGKKITLECSQTMGHDKMYWYQQDPGMELHLIHYSYGVNSTEKGDLSSESTVSRIRTEHFPLTLESARPSHTSQYLCASSPGGSTDTQYFGPGTRLTVL.

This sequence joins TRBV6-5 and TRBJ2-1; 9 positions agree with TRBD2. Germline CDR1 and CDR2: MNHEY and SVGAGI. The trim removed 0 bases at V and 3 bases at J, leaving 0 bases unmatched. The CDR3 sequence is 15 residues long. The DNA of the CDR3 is TGTGCCAGCAGTTACTCGCGGGGGGGCTACAATGAGCAGTTCTTC. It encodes CASSYSRGGYNEQFF.

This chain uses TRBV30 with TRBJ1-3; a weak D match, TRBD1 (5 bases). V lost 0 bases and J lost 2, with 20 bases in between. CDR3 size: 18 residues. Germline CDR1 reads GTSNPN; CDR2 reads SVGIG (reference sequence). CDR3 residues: CAWSVPQGRSLTGNTIYF. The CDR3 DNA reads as TGTGCCTGGAGTGTACCGCAGGGTAGGAGTCTAACTGGAAACACCATATATTTT.

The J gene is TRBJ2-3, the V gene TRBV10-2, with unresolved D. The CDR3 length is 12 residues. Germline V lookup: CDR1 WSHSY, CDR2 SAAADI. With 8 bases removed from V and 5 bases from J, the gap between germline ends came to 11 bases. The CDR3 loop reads CASGPIRDTQYF. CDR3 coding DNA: TGCGCCAGCGGCCCGATCAGAGATACGCAGTATTTT.

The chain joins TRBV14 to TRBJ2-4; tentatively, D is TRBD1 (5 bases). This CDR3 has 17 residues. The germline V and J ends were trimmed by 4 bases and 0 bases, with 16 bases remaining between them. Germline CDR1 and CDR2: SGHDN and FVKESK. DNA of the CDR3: TGTGCCAGCAGCCCCATAGTGGTAGGGGTAGCCAAAAACATTCAGTACTTC. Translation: CASSPIVVGVAKNIQYF.